These 11 T cell receptor beta chains were all obtained from the same sample, sequenced in a study of blood T cell repertoires in COVID-19. Here immunoSEQ multiplex PCR was the method, and the copy in TCRdb shows in-frame clones only, minus some. The sample has roughly 200,000 clones; approximately 84% are singletons. The sequenced sample was peripheral blood. The receptors were gathered from a woman in her sixties or seventies with active or convalescent COVID-19.

This clone came up once. V is TRBV4-1 and J is TRBJ2-7; D may be TRBD1 (5 bases). CDR1 is MGHRA, CDR2 YSYEKL, per germline. The CDR3 sequence is 15 residues long. The germline V and J ends were trimmed by 0 bases and 4 bases, with 13 bases remaining between them. The CDR3 region is CASSQDRGPVYEQYF. CDR3 coding DNA: TGCGCCAGCAGCCAAGATAGGGGCCCGGTTTACGAGCAGTACTTC.

This chain connects TRBV15 to TRBJ2-2, with D perhaps matching TRBD2 (5 bases). V dropped 10 bases and J dropped 0 bases, with 9 bases sitting between them. CDR1 and CDR2 from the germline V gene are LNHNV and YYDKDF (reference sequence). This CDR3 is 13 amino acids long. CDR3 in DNA: TGTGCCATCCAGGACTCGAACACCGGGGAGCTGTTTTTT. Its protein product is CAIQDSNTGELFF.

This chain connects TRBV5-1 to TRBJ1-2; unclear D gene. V was pared by 5 bases and J by 3 bases, with 14 bases between. The CDR3 runs 14 residues. Germline V gives CDR1 SGHRS, CDR2 YFSETQ. CDR3 in DNA: TGCGCCAGCAGTCCGGGTACTCATGACTATGGCTACACCTTC. Protein: CASSPGTHDYGYTF.

The CDR3 region has the DNA TGTGCCAGCTCATTCGACACCTACGAGCAGTACTTC. This encodes CASSFDTYEQYF. The chain is built from TRBV18 and TRBJ2-7; no firm D call. Trimming removed 5 bases from V and 2 bases from J, with 7 bases in between. The CDR3 spans 12 residues. Germline lookup yields CDR1 KGHSH and CDR2 LQKENI.

The gene calls are TRBV28 and TRBJ2-7, with 7 bases fitting TRBD2. CDR1 and CDR2 from the germline V gene are MDHEN and SYDVKM. V shed 3 bases and J 2 bases; nucleotides not matched to a gene: 4. CDR3 length equals 14 residues. CDR3 in DNA: TGTGCCAGCAGTTTTCCCAGCGGGGCCTACGAGCAGTACTTC. Protein sequence: CASSFPSGAYEQYF.

The sample holds a few counts of this clone. The chain recombines TRBV5-1 with TRBJ2-2; TRBD2 agrees at 11 bases. The V segment lost 4 bases and the J segment 10 bases; nucleotides outside the gene matches: 9. CDR1 and CDR2 (germline): SGHRS, YFSETQ. The CDR3 is 15 amino acids. CDR3 region: CASSATSGVPAELFF. CDR3 nucleotides: TGCGCCAGCAGCGCGACTAGCGGGGTACCGGCGGAGCTGTTTTTT.

The V gene is TRBV29-1, the J gene TRBJ1-4; 9 bases are shared with TRBD1. CDR1 is SQVTM and CDR2 is ANQGSEA in the germline V gene. V was clipped by 6 bases and J by 4 bases; unmatched bases: 9. The CDR3 length is 15 residues. This chain's CDR3 is CSVGLPGQGNEKLFF. The CDR3 DNA reads TGCAGCGTCGGGCTCCCGGGACAGGGTAATGAAAAACTGTTTTTT.

This clone showed up just a few times. The CDR3 DNA is TGTGCCAGCAGTCCCGAGACGGGCACTGAAGCTTTCTTT. Its translation: CASSPETGTEAFF. The chain is built from TRBV6-6 and TRBJ1-1; D call uncertain. CDR3 length equals 13 residues. Germline V CDR1 and CDR2: MNHNY, SVGAGI (reference sequence). The V gene lost 5 bases and the J gene lost 4 bases, with 11 bases spanning the gap.

The V gene is TRBV7-2, the J gene TRBJ1-5; TRBD1 matches 8 bases. The J segment lost 3 bases and the V segment lost 7 bases, leaving 5 bases of the junction unmatched. The CDR3 has 14 residues. Germline loops: CDR1 SGHTA, CDR2 FQGNSA. The CDR3 coding sequence is TGTGCCAGCAAGAGGACAGGGCTCAATCAGCCCCAGCATTTT. Encoded protein: CASKRTGLNQPQHF.

The V and J genes are TRBV18 and TRBJ1-2; D perhaps matches TRBD1 (6 bases). The germline gives CDR1 KGHSH, CDR2 LQKENI. CDR3 length: 16 residues. V lost 2 bases to trimming and J lost 6 bases, with 19 bases between them. The CDR3 here is CASSPREQGLGNGYTF. DNA of the CDR3: TGTGCCAGCTCACCAAGGGAACAGGGTCTTGGGAATGGCTACACCTTC.

This clone was counted between two and nine times. The chain employs TRBV5-1 and TRBJ1-2, with D tentatively TRBD1 (5 bases). V lost 1 base to trimming and J lost 5 bases, with 12 bases between them. The CDR3 has 14 amino acids. Germline V gives CDR1 SGHRS, CDR2 YFSETQ. CDR3 sequence (DNA): TGCGCCAGCAGCTTGACCCAGGGCCAATATGGCTACACCTTC. The encoded protein is CASSLTQGQYGYTF.